The rows below give T cell receptor beta chains drawn from one sample of a study of blood T cell repertoires in COVID-19. Produced via immunoSEQ multiplex PCR; TCRdb's table is partial and in-frame only. The sample yields around 240,000 clones, around 80% seen once. Material for sequencing was peripheral blood. The receptor source for this set is a middle-aged woman who had recovered from COVID-19. Each CDR3 is given with its conserved first and last residue. Fields, in order: clone size, V gene, J gene, CDR3 protein. Not every row has a clone size; where given, it reads once, few, many or a size class.

size: NA
V: TRBV6-6
J: TRBJ1-2
CDR3: CASSYSSTGGNYGYTF

size: NA
V: TRBV9
J: TRBJ2-5
CDR3: CASSVEGGQGTQYF

size: NA
V: TRBV7-3
J: TRBJ1-1
CDR3: CASSSGADMNTEAFF

size: NA
V: TRBV5-8
J: TRBJ2-1
CDR3: CASSLVGAPSSYNEQFF

size: NA
V: TRBV9
J: TRBJ1-1
CDR3: CASSVTGENTEAFF

size: NA
V: TRBV7-6
J: TRBJ2-2
CDR3: CASSLGPRGNTGELFF

size: NA
V: TRBV15
J: TRBJ2-7
CDR3: CATSRDTVHEQYF

size: NA
V: TRBV7-9
J: TRBJ1-2
CDR3: CASSWGQPFYGYTF

size: NA
V: TRBV2
J: TRBJ2-3
CDR3: CAGGGRRDTQYF

size: once
V: TRBV18
J: TRBJ1-4
CDR3: CASSPMDRDEKLFF

size: NA
V: TRBV7-2
J: TRBJ1-6
CDR3: CASSLAREGSYNSPLHF

size: once
V: TRBV2
J: TRBJ2-3
CDR3: CASGLSGGTDTQYF

size: NA
V: TRBV6-5
J: TRBJ1-1
CDR3: CASKRGSTEAFF

size: NA
V: TRBV5-1
J: TRBJ2-7
CDR3: CASSQAPEYEQYF

size: NA
V: TRBV27
J: TRBJ2-3
CDR3: CASSSGADTQYF

size: NA
V: TRBV18
J: TRBJ1-2
CDR3: CASSLTGGLGYGYTF

size: once
V: TRBV5-1
J: TRBJ1-1
CDR3: CASRKDRPTEAFF

size: NA
V: TRBV10-3
J: TRBJ1-1
CDR3: CAIRPGVTANTEAFF

size: NA
V: TRBV5-1
J: TRBJ1-6
CDR3: CASSLGSGDNSPLHF

size: NA
V: TRBV3-1/TRBV3-2
J: TRBJ2-4
CDR3: CASQGAKNIQYF

size: NA
V: TRBV18
J: TRBJ1-4
CDR3: CASSTGPEKLFF

size: medium-sized
V: TRBV19
J: TRBJ1-3
CDR3: CASIGGSGNTIYF

size: NA
V: TRBV6-1
J: TRBJ2-3
CDR3: CASSEGYSGGTDTQYF

size: NA
V: TRBV5-8
J: TRBJ2-3
CDR3: CASTDFSSTDTQYF

size: NA
V: TRBV20-1
J: TRBJ2-5
CDR3: CSAWTEETQYF

size: NA
V: TRBV18
J: TRBJ1-5
CDR3: CASSPPPGGVNQPQHF

size: NA
V: TRBV4-3
J: TRBJ1-4
CDR3: CASSQQDNEKLFF

size: NA
V: TRBV4-3
J: TRBJ1-1
CDR3: CASSQDGSTRAFF

size: NA
V: TRBV19
J: TRBJ1-5
CDR3: CASSIQGQPQHF

size: NA
V: TRBV18
J: TRBJ2-7
CDR3: CASSPNQFYEQYF

size: NA
V: TRBV5-1
J: TRBJ2-1
CDR3: CASSWTGNEQFF

size: NA
V: TRBV6-2/TRBV6-3
J: TRBJ1-4
CDR3: CASSFRQRPATNEKLFF

size: NA
V: TRBV15
J: TRBJ2-7
CDR3: CATSRDRGNYEQYF

size: NA
V: TRBV5-8
J: TRBJ1-1
CDR3: CASSLASEGWGTEAFF

size: NA
V: TRBV2
J: TRBJ1-1
CDR3: CASSLTAISTEAFF

size: NA
V: TRBV19
J: TRBJ1-5
CDR3: CASSISGQGFYYQPQHF

size: NA
V: TRBV9
J: TRBJ1-2
CDR3: CASSASRYGYTF

size: NA
V: TRBV24-1
J: TRBJ1-2
CDR3: CATSGGQYYGYTF

size: few
V: TRBV5-1
J: TRBJ2-7
CDR3: CASSLDRYEQYF

size: NA
V: TRBV19
J: TRBJ2-4
CDR3: CASSTGRDRGHTQYF

size: NA
V: TRBV19
J: TRBJ1-1
CDR3: CASLGPGQGNTEAFF

size: medium-sized
V: TRBV25-1
J: TRBJ2-2
CDR3: CASSERWHQSNTGELFF

size: NA
V: TRBV7-9
J: TRBJ2-7
CDR3: CASSAQPGQGSYEQYF

size: NA
V: TRBV9
J: TRBJ2-1
CDR3: CASSKAGGRNEQFF

size: once
V: TRBV27
J: TRBJ2-6
CDR3: CASSSGGFPGANVLTF

size: NA
V: TRBV3-1/TRBV3-2
J: TRBJ2-3
CDR3: CASSHAGDSNF

size: NA
V: TRBV6-5
J: TRBJ2-5
CDR3: CASSYLDGGATQYF

size: NA
V: TRBV7-9
J: TRBJ2-5
CDR3: CASSLAQGLGQTQYF

size: NA
V: TRBV12-3/TRBV12-4
J: TRBJ1-2
CDR3: CASSLFRDYGYTF

size: NA
V: TRBV11-2
J: TRBJ2-1
CDR3: CASSYRLTDLLNNEQFF

size: NA
V: TRBV27
J: TRBJ1-2
CDR3: CASSSNTPTGYYGYTF

size: NA
V: TRBV13
J: TRBJ2-5
CDR3: CASSLGGTGGWGRQETQYF

size: NA
V: TRBV6-6
J: TRBJ2-3
CDR3: CASSFDRTDTQYF